This T cell receptor (beta chain) was obtained from a study of blood T cells in healthy people across ages. The sample, about 9.2 milliliters of peripheral blood, was drawn from each donor. The CDR3 covers 16 residues. V lost 0 bases and J lost 5; bases outside the gene matches: 9. In germline, CDR1 is DFQATT, CDR2 SNEGSKA (reference sequence). It was with a sample-barcoded 5' primer and a J-beta primer mix that a second PCR of about 7 to 12 cycles was run. TCRdb used MiXCR to reprocess the 5' RACE reads, holding one entry per CDR3 protein. This sample has some 1.8 million distinct CDR3 sequences, with about two fifths found just once.

Sequencing was performed on blood. The chain carries TRBV20-1 and TRBJ1-5, with 8 nucleotides matching TRBD1. This clonotype originated in a human donor in good health. The CDR3 loop reads CSARDGAGGRYQPQHF. The DNA of the CDR3 is TGCAGTGCTAGAGATGGGGCAGGGGGCAGGTATCAGCCCCAGCATTTT.